This TCR beta chain was sequenced for a study of shared clonotypes between healthy human individuals (dated by TCRdb to 2018 to 2020). Context from the whole study: The cohort comprised two women and three men aged 18 to 49 years. For each donor, CD4 naive and CD4 memory were each run on three plates, CD8 naive on two plates, and CD8 memory on one plate. Each donor's leukapheresis produced roughly between roughly 0.9 and 9 billion PBMCs. Blood TCR repertoires of roughly five healthy adults were deeply sequenced to estimate repertoire size and the extent of clonotype sharing between individuals. Different laboratories and diverse techniques were used to prepare libraries and sequence TCR repertoires, to increase sequencing depth and limit assay-specific biases. What the research found in general, with its limitations: When a handful of donors were compared, the shared fraction of clonotypes was about 5% for naive CD4, around 3.6% for naive CD8, 2.3% for memory CD4, and 0.3% to 0.5% for memory CD8. Clonotypes shared by all four sorted-subset donors showed higher generation probabilities than non-shared clonotypes. Larger estimated clonotype richness was generally found for naive subsets than for memory subsets. Even with the large sequencing depth, rarefaction of the sorted-subset datasets indicated that sequencing was incomplete. Sampling was restricted to blood, and TCR repertoires in tissue are likely to differ from TCR repertoires in blood. Pairwise subsampling led to the expectation that sequencing depth would affect the degree of clonotype sharing among donors. The small number of donors limited the genetic and exposure-history diversity represented.

Healthy HIV-negative adults with no recently reported acute infections or vaccinations were included as donors. All donors were Caucasian adults living in Nashville, Tennessee, USA. CD4+ T cells were enriched through magnetic negative selection, after which naive cells were positively selected on CD45RA and the remaining negative fraction served as the memory subset. Blood was collected by leukapheresis, and PBMCs were isolated by Ficoll-Histopaque density gradient centrifugation and then cryopreserved in liquid nitrogen vapor phase. Analytical flow cytometry was used to check the purity and quantity of every magnetically sorted T cell population. Genomic DNA was isolated from each sorted fraction and quantified by UV absorbance on a Nanodrop 2000c. In regard to this clone: Which antigen it targets is not known. No base-level quality is on record; no much larger clone is a single base apart.

From a lookup of the germline V gene, CDR1 and CDR2 are SGHRS and YFSETQ. The CDR3 goes from the cysteine to the phenylalanine over 15 residues. Only CDR3 DNA is held: 45 bases, read in frame from base 1. V is cut back by 3 bases and J by 4 bases, with 7 bases in the junction unmatched. TCR CDR3 regions were amplified from genomic DNA by multiplex PCR using the deep immunoSEQ assay. Extracted genomic DNA from each cell subset was spread evenly across all wells of several immunoSEQ 96-well plates, with each plate serving as a replicate. For sorted subsets, each replicate PCR was loaded with 200 ng genomic DNA, equivalent to about 30,000 T cell genomes. Purified libraries were measured with a Qubit 3.0 fluorometer, size-checked on a Bioanalyzer 2100, and measured again with the KAPA Library Quantification kit. Each immunoSEQ 96-well plate was sequenced on its own single-read 150-cycle Illumina NextSeq 550 flow cell. Processing in the source paper ran as follows. Because the immunoSEQ output included only junctional sequences and no quality scores, the filtering could not be the same as the filtering used for full-length reads. Sequences were annotated with PyIR, a Python wrapper for IgBLAST v1.9, and V/J genes and CDR3 were assigned using IMGT germline references. Reads were filtered out if the reads had weak V/J assignments (E-value above 1e-6), no CDR3, stop codons, out-of-frame junctions, or ambiguous translated residues. V3J clonotypes were defined by identical inferred V gene, J gene, and CDR3 amino acid sequence. To compute the percentage overlap between repertoires, the number of shared unique clonotypes was divided by the size of the smaller repertoire. Richness of each repertoire was evaluated using RTK rarefaction, the Chao1 estimator, and Recon v2.1 estimates of unobserved clonotypes. Generation probabilities were computed with OLGA for all TCRbeta clonotypes obtained by the gDNA method from a handful of donors. TCRdb re-hosts the immuneACCESS table, in-frame sequences only. Its copies lack some clones; in the studies checked, an unresolved V gene accounts for under half of them, and the cause for the rest is not known. Clone size and V and J calls were adopted from that table, with D and trimming inferred from the DNA. The sample contains approximately 2.3 million clones, over 85% of them found a single time. About 0.37% of the sample lies in the top ten.

The clonotype originates from a man younger than 35 in good health. Some clones in this sample may be carry-over from other donors' samples. This receptor chain uses TRBV5-1 and TRBJ2-1; 7 bases in the middle match TRBD1. Sequenced material: naive CD4+ T cells from PBMCs. In the paper's terms, the cell subset or site label means: CD45RA+ positively selected. The CDR3 has the sequence CASSSGTALYNEQFF. The nucleotides are TGCGCCAGCAGCTCTGGGACAGCGCTTTACAATGAGCAGTTCTTC.